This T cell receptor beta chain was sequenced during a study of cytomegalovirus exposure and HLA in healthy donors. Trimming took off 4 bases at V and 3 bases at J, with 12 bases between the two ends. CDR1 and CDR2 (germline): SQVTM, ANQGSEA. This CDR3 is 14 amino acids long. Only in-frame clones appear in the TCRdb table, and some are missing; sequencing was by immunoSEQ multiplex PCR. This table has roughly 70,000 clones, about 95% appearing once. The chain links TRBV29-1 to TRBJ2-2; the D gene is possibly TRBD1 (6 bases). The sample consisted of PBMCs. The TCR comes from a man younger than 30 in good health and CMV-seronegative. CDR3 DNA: TGCAGCGTTGGAACAGGGAGCCACACCGGGGAGCTGTTTTTT. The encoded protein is CSVGTGSHTGELFF.